This T cell receptor (beta chain) was captured by sequencing in a study of shared clonotypes between healthy human individuals. The length of the CDR3 is 16 residues. Trimming took 3 bases from V and 4 from J; bases not matched to a gene: 11. Germline V CDR1 and CDR2: SGHRS, YFSETQ. A CD45RA+ naive subset and a CD45RA-negative memory subset were split from CD4+ cells. This table comes from immunoSEQ multiplex PCR, and its TCRdb copy is limited to in-frame clones, with some not included. This table has more than 500,000 clones, around 95% appearing once. Study findings and constraints: In contrast to clonotypes shared by all four donors, non-shared clonotypes had lower generation probabilities. Naive subsets typically showed greater estimated richness than memory subsets.

To note about this clone: Its antigen remains unknown.

Sequenced input: naive CD4+ T cells sorted from blood. Subset in this sample: CD45RA+ positively selected. This chain joins TRBV5-1 and TRBJ2-3; 7 nucleotides agree with TRBD2. This TCR was recovered from a woman aged 25 to 39 in good health. CDR3 amino acids: CASSSDSGSGADTQYF. The CDR3, as DNA: TGCGCCAGCAGCTCAGATAGCGGGTCCGGTGCAGATACGCAGTATTTT.